These 4 T cell receptor beta chains were all obtained from the same sample, sequenced in a study of T cell responses to AZD1222 COVID-19 vaccine (dated by TCRdb to 2020 to 2023). The time point label on this specimen signifies: baseline before first vaccination. Libraries came from the immunoSEQ multiplex PCR assay. Here the immuneACCESS table is served through TCRdb, limited to in-frame sequences with V and J called. Missing clones are a known gap in these copies; in checked studies unresolved V genes cover under half, and the rest lacks a known reason. Recorded for this sample are 100,000 to 150,000 clones; roughly 90% of them occurred a single time. The ten largest clones represent approximately 1.5% of the sample. The sample here was peripheral blood, taken on day 0 of AZD1222 vaccination. These receptor sequences come from an adult in good health.

J is TRBJ1-1 and V is TRBV29-1, with D unclear. Germline values: CDR1 SQVTM, CDR2 ANQGSEA. The CDR3 covers 10 residues. The DNA of the CDR3 is TGCGGGATCGTGAACACTGAAGCTTTCTTT. Its translation is CGIVNTEAFF.

This clone was seen only once. The V and J genes are TRBV5-1 and TRBJ2-2, with 9 bases matching TRBD1. Losses at the gene ends were 0 bases for V and 4 bases for J; bases not matched to a gene: 4. Germline assignment: CDR1 SGHRS and CDR2 YFSETQ. The CDR3 is made up of 16 amino acids. The CDR3, as DNA: TGCGCCAGCAGCTTGGGGGACAGGGTCGGCACCGGGGAGCTGTTTTTT. Translation gives CASSLGDRVGTGELFF.

Notes on this clone: Mismatch with germline at one junction end may stem from a read error. The chain recombines TRBV12-3 or TRBV12-4 with TRBJ2-3; 9 nucleotides match TRBD1. This CDR3 spans 13 amino acids. The CDR3 DNA follows: TGTGCCAGCAGTACTAACCAGGGACAGGGAGGAATCTTT. As protein: CASSTNQGQGGIF.

The rearrangement joins TRBV10-3 to TRBJ1-1; perhaps TRBD1 as D (5 bases). The V gene's germline CDR1 is ENHRY and CDR2 SYGVKD. Trimming removed 6 bases from V and 9 bases from J, with 11 bases in between. This CDR3 contains 11 residues. The CDR3, as DNA: TGTGCCATCAGACAGGAAATGAAAGCTTTCTTT. Protein product: CAIRQEMKAFF.